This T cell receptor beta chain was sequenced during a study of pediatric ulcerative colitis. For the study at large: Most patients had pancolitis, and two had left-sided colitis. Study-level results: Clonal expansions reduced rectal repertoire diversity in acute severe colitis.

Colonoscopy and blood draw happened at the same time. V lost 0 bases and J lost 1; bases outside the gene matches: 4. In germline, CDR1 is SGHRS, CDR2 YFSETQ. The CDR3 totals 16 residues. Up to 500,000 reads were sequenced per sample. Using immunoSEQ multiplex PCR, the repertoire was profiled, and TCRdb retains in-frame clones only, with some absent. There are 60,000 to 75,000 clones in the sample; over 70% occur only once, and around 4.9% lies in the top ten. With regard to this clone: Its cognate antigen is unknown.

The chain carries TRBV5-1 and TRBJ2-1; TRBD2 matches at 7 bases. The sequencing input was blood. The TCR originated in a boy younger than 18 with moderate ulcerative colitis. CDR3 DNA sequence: TGCGCCAGCAGCTTGGTGGGCGGGAGATCCTACAATGAGCAGTTCTTC. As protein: CASSLVGGRSYNEQFF.